Detailed here is one T cell receptor (beta chain). Amplification used 60 Vbeta primers and 13 Jbeta primers. Sequencing used immunoSEQ multiplex PCR; TCRdb keeps in-frame clones, though not all of them. The sample has about 160,000 clones, 82% seen once. The CDR3 spans 15 residues. CDR1 MNHEY and CDR2 SMNVEV come from the germline V gene (reference sequence). V gave up 6 bases and J gave up 2 bases, with 14 bases separating them. The sample comes from a study of cytomegalovirus exposure and HLA in healthy donors. Sequenced sample: PBMCs. The TCR comes from a girl aged 5-17 years in good health and CMV-seropositive. This chain joins TRBV27 and TRBJ1-5; possible D gene TRBD1, 5 bases. The chain's CDR3 is CASRPQGYGNQPQHF. The CDR3, as DNA: TGTGCCAGCAGGCCGCAGGGTTACGGCAATCAGCCCCAGCATTTT.